These T cell receptor beta chains were read from a single sample in a study of cytomegalovirus exposure and HLA in healthy donors. The method was immunoSEQ multiplex PCR; TCRdb's version includes in-frame clones alone and lacks a portion of them. Of around 120,000 clones in the sample, 15% were seen once. Sample: PBMCs. All receptors derive from a woman aged 18-35 years in good health and CMV-seronegative. Both conserved end residues are part of each CDR3. D genes are given only for firm matches. Where a row states a size, it is once, few, many or the class of an expanded clone; other rows omit it.

>NA|NA|TRBJ1-5|TRBV5-1
CASSYDLAGQPQHF
TGCGCCAGCAGCTACGACTTAGCTGGCCAGCCCCAGCATTTT
>TRBD1|NA|TRBJ1-6|TRBV9
CASNLGGQNSPLHF
TGTGCCAGCAATTTGGGGGGACAGAATTCACCCCTCCACTTT
>TRBD2|NA|TRBJ2-3|TRBV5-1
CASSRTSGSTDTQYF
TGCGCCAGCAGCCGGACTAGCGGGAGTACAGATACGCAGTATTTT
>NA|few|TRBJ2-5|TRBV7-3
CASSFRERETQYF
TGTGCCAGCAGCTTTCGGGAGCGGGAGACCCAGTACTTC
>TRBD1|NA|TRBJ1-3|TRBV18
CASSPPVLQGVDGNTIYF
TGTGCCAGCTCACCACCGGTCTTACAGGGGGTAGATGGAAACACCATATATTTT
>NA|NA|TRBJ2-7|TRBV4-1
CASSQDKQGGREQYF
TGCGCCAGCAGCCAGGATAAACAGGGGGGGAGAGAGCAGTACTTC
>TRBD1|few|TRBJ1-4|TRBV7-6
CASSLQGESEKLFF
TGTGCCAGCAGCCTACAGGGGGAGAGTGAAAAACTGTTTTTT
>TRBD1|NA|TRBJ2-3|TRBV28
CASSEGQGARYGTDTQYF
TGTGCCAGCAGTGAGGGACAGGGGGCGCGGTATGGCACAGATACGCAGTATTTT
>TRBD2|NA|TRBJ2-3|TRBV7-3
CASSIQAGGGSTDTQYF
TGTGCCAGCAGCATTCAAGCGGGCGGGGGTAGCACAGATACGCAGTATTTT
>TRBD1|NA|TRBJ1-6|TRBV28
CASSLGTGFSPLHF
TGTGCCAGCAGTTTGGGGACAGGCTTTTCACCCCTCCACTTT
>TRBD1|NA|TRBJ2-2|TRBV5-1
CASSLDVRGRGLSTGELFF
TGCGCCAGCAGCTTGGATGTCAGGGGGAGAGGGTTGAGCACCGGGGAGCTGTTTTTT
>TRBD1|NA|TRBJ1-5|TRBV9
CASSGDREAGQPQHF
TGTGCCAGCAGCGGAGACAGGGAGGCAGGTCAGCCCCAGCATTTT
>NA|few|TRBJ2-3|TRBV7-2
CASSSGSSTDTQYF
TGTGCCAGCAGCTCGGGGTCTTCCACAGATACGCAGTATTTT
>TRBD2|NA|TRBJ2-1|TRBV2
CASGGTSGSRNEQFF
TGTGCAAGCGGTGGAACTAGCGGGAGTAGGAATGAGCAGTTCTTC
>NA|few|TRBJ2-2|TRBV19
CASSIERANTGELFF
TGTGCCAGTAGTATAGAACGAGCGAACACCGGGGAGCTGTTTTTT
>TRBD1|NA|TRBJ2-7|TRBV7-9
CASSQGQGPYEQYF
TGTGCCAGCAGCCAGGGACAGGGACCCTACGAGCAGTACTTC
>NA|NA|TRBJ1-2|TRBV5-5
CASSLLPAHSLFTYGYTF
TGTGCCAGCAGCCTGTTGCCCGCGCACAGCTTATTTACCTATGGCTACACCTTC
>TRBD1|NA|TRBJ1-1|TRBV28
CASRRPLQGAEAFF
TGTGCCAGCAGGCGACCCCTCCAGGGGGCTGAAGCTTTCTTT
>TRBD2|NA|TRBJ2-7|TRBV27
CASSPDPNGRTSEQYF
TGTGCCAGCAGTCCAGACCCTAACGGGAGGACGAGCGAGCAGTACTTC
>NA|few|TRBJ2-7|TRBV30
CAWSVLGAEQYF
TGTGCCTGGAGTGTGCTTGGGGCCGAGCAGTACTTC
>NA|few|TRBJ1-1|TRBV29-1
CSVGRDKVNTEAFF
TGCAGCGTTGGTAGGGACAAGGTGAACACTGAAGCTTTCTTT
>NA|NA|TRBJ2-7|TRBV9
CASSVDPRQARLVEQYF
TGTGCCAGCAGCGTAGACCCAAGACAGGCCCGATTGGTAGAGCAGTACTTC
>TRBD2|NA|TRBJ2-7|TRBV7-3
CASSPGLEYEQYF
TGTGCCAGCAGCCCCGGACTAGAATACGAGCAGTACTTC
>NA|few|TRBJ1-5|TRBV30
CAWRVRGGQGNQPQHF
TGTGCCTGGAGGGTTCGGGGGGGGCAAGGCAATCAGCCCCAGCATTTT
>TRBD1|NA|TRBJ1-5|TRBV6-1
CASRRTGGNQPQHF
TGTGCCAGCAGGAGGACAGGGGGGAATCAGCCCCAGCATTTT
>NA|NA|TRBJ2-1|TRBV5-8
CASSLPTSYNEQFF
TGTGCCAGCAGCTTGCCGACTAGCTACAATGAGCAGTTCTTC
>NA|NA|TRBJ2-1|TRBV27
CASSLSPGGAREQFF
TGTGCCAGCAGTTTATCCCCTGGCGGAGCACGGGAGCAGTTCTTC
>TRBD1|few|TRBJ1-4|TRBV4-1
CASSHRSRDRGRNEKLFF
TGCGCCAGCAGCCATAGAAGCCGGGACAGGGGGAGAAACGAAAAACTGTTTTTT
>NA|few|TRBJ2-1|TRBV5-4
CASSLDLTIGLAPNEQFF
TGTGCCAGCAGCTTGGACCTAACTATCGGTTTGGCCCCCAATGAGCAGTTCTTC
>TRBD2|NA|TRBJ2-7|TRBV5-1
CASSLGARTSSEQYF
TGCGCCAGCAGCTTGGGTGCGCGGACTAGCTCCGAGCAGTACTTC
>NA|few|TRBJ1-1|TRBV30
CAWSVWVRAGPGTEAFF
TGTGCCTGGAGTGTATGGGTTCGGGCGGGCCCGGGCACTGAAGCTTTCTTT
>NA|few|TRBJ2-3|TRBV4-2
CASSPAGGPTDTQYF
TGTGCCAGCAGCCCCGCGGGCGGCCCCACAGATACGCAGTATTTT
>TRBD1|few|TRBJ1-1|TRBV10-3
CAISESKGGATLNTEAFF
TGTGCCATCAGTGAGTCGAAAGGGGGCGCCACCTTGAACACTGAAGCTTTCTTT
>NA|NA|TRBJ1-2|TRBV5-6
CASSFRVAQGLYGYTF
TGTGCCAGCAGCTTCAGGGTAGCACAAGGCCTCTATGGCTACACCTTC
>NA|few|TRBJ2-7|TRBV30
CAWRPDSSSYEQYF
TGTGCCTGGAGACCCGACAGTAGCTCCTACGAGCAGTACTTC
>TRBD2|few|TRBJ2-1|TRBV5-1
CASSFSGRNDEQFF
TGCGCCAGCAGCTTTAGCGGGAGGAACGATGAGCAGTTCTTC
>NA|few|TRBJ1-1|TRBV5-4
CASSLADTEAFF
TGTGCCAGCAGCTTGGCGGACACTGAAGCTTTCTTT
>NA|NA|TRBJ1-1|TRBV6-1
CASSPRSILLTEAFF
TGTGCCAGCTCTCCAAGGAGTATACTCCTCACTGAAGCTTTCTTT
>TRBD1|few|TRBJ1-1|TRBV28
CASSPSGTGTSEAFF
TGTGCCAGCTCCCCCTCCGGGACAGGGACCTCTGAAGCTTTCTTT
>TRBD1|NA|TRBJ1-2|TRBV2
CASGTENYGYTF
TGTGCCAGCGGGACAGAAAACTATGGCTACACCTTC
>NA|NA|TRBJ2-5|TRBV2
CASSDFVLARPSETQYF
TGTGCCAGCAGTGATTTTGTCCTAGCTCGCCCTTCTGAGACCCAGTACTTC
>NA|few|TRBJ1-2|TRBV19
CASSPNPRSDKGYTF
TGTGCCAGTAGTCCCAATCCTCGCTCAGATAAAGGCTACACCTTC
>NA|few|TRBJ1-1|TRBV30
CAWSGRYGVMTAFF
TGTGCCTGGAGTGGAAGGTACGGGGTGATGACGGCTTTCTTT
>TRBD2|NA|TRBJ2-7|TRBV2
CASSISGGRSYEQYF
TGTGCCAGCAGTATTAGCGGGGGGAGGTCCTACGAGCAGTACTTC